Below, 24 T cell receptor beta chains from the same sample are listed, as sequenced in a study of T cell repertoires in cytomegalovirus infection (dated by TCRdb to about 2019). The instrument was an Illumina HiSeq 1500. TCRdb passed the public sequencing reads through fastp at Q25 and MiXCR, retaining productive beta sequences. Each entry merges the rows of one CDR3 protein and shows their most common DNA and genes. The sample table shows some 200,000 distinct CDR3 sequences, and roughly 9% are seen once. The top ten hold approximately 4.6% of the sample. Sequenced: PBMCs. These receptors were collected from a human donor in good health (CMV status not recorded). Some clones in this sample may be carry-over from other donors' samples.

In this sample, this clonotype turned up many times. The chain links TRBV11-2 to TRBJ2-5; 12 bases line up with TRBD2. CDR1 and CDR2 (germline): SGHAT, FQNNGV. V dropped 0 bases and J dropped 5; count of bases not matched to a gene: 10. This CDR3 comprises 18 residues. CDR3: CASSLEWALAGGMETQYF. The CDR3 DNA is TGTGCCAGCAGCTTAGAGTGGGCACTAGCGGGGGGAATGGAGACCCAGTACTTC. The whole variable domain, remainder taken from reference TRBV11-2 and TRBJ2-5, is EAGVAQSPRYKIIEKRQSVAFWCNPISGHATLYWYQQILGQGPKLLIQFQNNGVVDDSQLPKDRFSAERLKGVDSTLKIQPAKLEDSAVYLCASSLEWALAGGMETQYFGPGTRLLVL.

This clonotype was seen a handful of times. The gene calls are TRBV6-2 or TRBV6-3 and TRBJ1-5; 9 nucleotides agree with TRBD1. V dropped 4 bases and J dropped 7; count of bases not matched to a gene: 11. This CDR3 contains 16 residues. Germline CDR1 and CDR2: MNHEY and SVGEGT. The CDR3 spells CASSSKYRGLWQPQHF. The CDR3, as DNA: TGTGCCAGCAGTTCAAAATACAGGGGGCTGTGGCAGCCCCAGCATTTT.

This clonotype showed up many times. This chain links TRBV5-1 with TRBJ2-5, with D tentatively TRBD1 or TRBD2 (5 bases each). Germline CDR1 and CDR2: SGHRS and YFSETQ. Trimming removed 4 bases at V and 5 bases at J, with 15 bases between. CDR3 size: 14 residues. The CDR3 coding sequence is TGCGCCAGCAGCCCCTCGTTGGGGGTGGAGACCCAGTACTTC. It yields the protein CASSPSLGVETQYF.

This chain joins TRBV20-1 and TRBJ2-3; 8 bases agree with TRBD1. The CDR3 is made up of 14 amino acids. Trimming removed 1 base from V and 6 bases from J; junction bases left unmatched: 6. Germline assignment: CDR1 DFQATT and CDR2 SNEGSKA (reference sequence). In DNA form, the CDR3 reads TGCAGTGCTAGAGGGACAGGGACCCCGGATACGCAGTATTTT. Protein: CSARGTGTPDTQYF.

This clonotype was recorded many times. The chain joins TRBV29-1 to TRBJ2-1, with D perhaps being TRBD1 or TRBD2 (7 bases each). Germline values: CDR1 SQVTM, CDR2 ANQGSEA. The CDR3 contains 13 residues. With 7 bases removed from V and 6 bases from J, the gap between germline ends came to 16 bases. The CDR3 DNA is TGCAGCGCCCCCAGGGGGGGATTCAATGAGCAGTTCTTC. Its protein is CSAPRGGFNEQFF.

There are a few counts of this clonotype. The chain carries TRBV7-9 and TRBJ2-2, with TRBD1 matching 7 bases. The germline V gene encodes CDR1 SEHNR and CDR2 FQNEAQ (reference sequence). The CDR3 covers 16 residues. V lost 2 bases and J lost 7; bases outside the gene matches: 10. CDR3 bases: TGTGCCAGCAGCTTATTGGCGGACAGGAGGAGCGGGGAGCTGTTTTTT. Its protein product is CASSLLADRRSGELFF.

The genes are TRBV18 and TRBJ2-7; D unclear. The germline V and J ends were trimmed by 0 bases and 5 bases, with 8 bases remaining between them. The CDR3 has 13 residues. The V gene's germline CDR1 is KGHSH and CDR2 LQKENI. The CDR3 DNA reads as TGTGCCAGCTCACCACCCTCAGCTAACGAGCAGTACTTC. This encodes CASSPPSANEQYF.

This clonotype showed up just a few times. This chain uses TRBV12-3 or TRBV12-4 with TRBJ2-7; 7 bases match TRBD1. Trimming cost V 4 bases and J 3 bases; bases outside gene matches: 3. The CDR3 has 13 residues. The CDR3 spells CASSSRQGYEQYF. CDR3 sequence (DNA): TGTGCCAGCAGTTCCCGACAGGGCTACGAGCAGTACTTC.

With respect to this clonotype: A much larger clone is a single base away; this may be a read error. This chain links TRBV28 with TRBJ1-5; D is perhaps TRBD1 (5 bases). Germline values: CDR1 MDHEN, CDR2 SYDVKM. The V and J ends lost 2 bases and 7 bases respectively, with 21 bases between them. This CDR3 comprises 17 residues. The CDR3 nucleotides are TGTGCCAGCAGTTTAGTCGAAGGGGCTACAAGGAGACAGCCCCAGCATTTT. This codes for CASSLVEGATRRQPQHF.

The sample holds a few counts of this clonotype. V gene TRBV6-2 or TRBV6-3 combines with J gene TRBJ1-4, with 9 bases matching TRBD1. CDR3 length: 13 amino acids. Germline CDR1 reads MNHEY; CDR2 reads SVGEGT. Trimming cost V 8 bases and J 7 bases; bases outside gene matches: 5. For the CDR3, the DNA is TGTGCCAGCTCCCGGGACAGGGCTGAAAAACTGTTTTTT. Amino acid sequence: CASSRDRAEKLFF.

This clonotype was counted at least ten times. This sequence joins TRBV29-1 and TRBJ2-6, with D perhaps matching TRBD2 (6 bases). This CDR3 spans 14 amino acids. V was clipped by 2 bases and J by 2 bases, with 7 bases between them. Per germline, CDR1 SQVTM and CDR2 ANQGSEA. The CDR3 loop reads CSVEWGAGANVLTF. Written as DNA, the CDR3 is TGCAGCGTTGAATGGGGGGCTGGGGCCAACGTCCTGACTTTC.

The sample holds a few counts of this clonotype. The CDR3 is CASKPGPYTQYF. Here the CDR3 DNA reads TGTGCCAGCAAGCCCGGTCCGTATACGCAGTATTTT. The V and J genes are TRBV6-2 or TRBV6-3 and TRBJ2-3; no definite D call. Trimming removed 7 bases from V and 7 bases from J, with 12 bases in between. From germline, CDR1 is MNHEY and CDR2 SVGEGT. The CDR3 is made up of 12 amino acids.

This clonotype has ten or more counts. This chain uses TRBV6-1 with TRBJ2-5; 9 nucleotides match TRBD1. The CDR3 is made up of 15 amino acids. J lost 6 bases, V lost 5 bases, and 10 bases had no gene match. The germline CDR1 and CDR2 sequences are MNHNS and SASEGT. CDR3 in DNA: TGTGCCAGCAGTCCCCGAACAGGGGGCGAGAAGACCCAGTACTTC. Protein: CASSPRTGGEKTQYF.

In its sample, this clonotype was seen many times. The chain is built from TRBV15 and TRBJ1-3; 7 positions match TRBD1. The CDR3 consists of 14 residues. Germline lookup yields CDR1 LNHNV and CDR2 YYDKDF (reference sequence). J gave up 4 bases and V 8 bases, and 8 bases lay outside the gene matches. The CDR3 loop is CATRDRVVGNTIYF. The CDR3 DNA is TGTGCCACCCGAGACAGGGTGGTAGGAAACACCATATATTTT.

This clonotype turned up a few times. The chain has TRBV2 and TRBJ2-5; 11 bases map to TRBD2. CDR3 length: 16 residues. Germline V gene data show CDR1 as SNHLY and CDR2 as FYNNEI. The junction had 11 bases not matched to a gene; V was cut back by 6 bases and J by 5 bases. Written as DNA, the CDR3 is TGTGCCAGCAGCGGACGACTAGCGGGGCAACCGGAGACCCAGTACTTC. Translation gives CASSGRLAGQPETQYF. Filled out from reference TRBV2 and TRBJ2-5, the complete variable domain reads EPEVTQTPSHQVTQMGQEVILRCVPISNHLYFYWYRQILGQKVEFLVSFYNNEISEKSEIFDDQFSVERPDGSNFTLKIRSTKLEDSAMYFCASSGRLAGQPETQYFGPGTRLLVL.

This clonotype appeared many times. This rearrangement joins TRBV6-2 or TRBV6-3 to TRBJ2-1, with 15 nucleotides matching TRBD2. The J segment lost 1 base and the V segment lost 4 bases, leaving 11 bases of the junction unmatched. Per germline, CDR1 MNHEY and CDR2 SVGEGT. This CDR3 contains 20 residues. CDR3 nucleotides: TGTGCCAGCAGTTCGGATTCCGGGACTAGCGGGGGGAGGTCCTACAATGAGCAGTTCTTC. Translated, it gives CASSSDSGTSGGRSYNEQFF.

V usage is TRBV12-3 or TRBV12-4 and J usage is TRBJ2-7; D gene uncertain. This CDR3 spans 11 amino acids. Deletions cut 6 bases from V and 7 bases from J, with 10 bases between. The CDR3 reads CASSETGEQYF. Here the CDR3 DNA reads TGTGCCAGCAGCGAAACCGGTGAGCAGTACTTC.

DNA of the CDR3: TGTGCCAGCAGTTACTCCCGGTCTGCAGCCCCCTACACCTTC. Encoded protein: CASSYSRSAAPYTF. The chain recombines TRBV6-5 with TRBJ1-2; D gene uncertain. The CDR3 sequence is 14 residues long. Germline V gives CDR1 MNHEY, CDR2 SVGAGI. The V gene lost 0 bases and the J gene lost 10 bases, with 15 bases spanning the gap.

This clonotype was seen more than once but under ten times. The V and J genes are TRBV7-3 and TRBJ1-2, with no clear D. Germline CDR1 is SGHTA and CDR2 is FQGTGA. V lost 2 bases and J lost 0, with 13 bases in between. The CDR3 sequence is 16 residues long. DNA for the CDR3: TGTGCCAGCAGCTTAGGGATACCTGGTGCTAACTATGGCTACACCTTC. Protein sequence: CASSLGIPGANYGYTF.

At least ten counts were recorded for this clonotype. This chain links TRBV5-1 with TRBJ1-1; 8 bases are shared with TRBD1. There are 12 residues in the CDR3. V lost 4 bases to trimming and J lost 6 bases; unmatched junction nucleotides: 2. Germline V gene data show CDR1 as SGHRS and CDR2 as YFSETQ. The CDR3 protein is CASSHRGAEAFF. CDR3 DNA: TGCGCCAGCAGCCACAGGGGGGCTGAAGCTTTCTTT.

This clonotype has more than one count but fewer than ten. This CDR3 is CASSQWTGTYEQYF. The CDR3, as DNA: TGTGCCAGCAGCCAATGGACAGGTACCTACGAGCAGTACTTC. The chain combines TRBV14 with TRBJ2-7, with TRBD1 identical over 7 bases. CDR3 size: 14 residues. V dropped 2 bases and J dropped 2; count of bases not matched to a gene: 3. Germline CDR1 and CDR2: SGHDN and FVKESK.

This clonotype was seen ten or more times. The V gene is TRBV12-3 or TRBV12-4, the J gene TRBJ2-1; D call uncertain. Trimming pared 6 bases from V and 5 bases from J, leaving 8 bases between. The CDR3 runs 12 residues. The CDR3 coding sequence is TGTGCCAGCAGACCAGACAACAATGAGCAGTTCTTC. It translates to CASRPDNNEQFF.

This clonotype has only a few counts. V gene TRBV29-1 combines with J gene TRBJ2-7; 10 nucleotides align to TRBD1. Per the germline V gene, CDR1 is SQVTM and CDR2 is ANQGSEA. Unmatched junction bases numbered 4, after V lost 1 base and J lost 4 bases. This CDR3 contains 14 residues. The CDR3: CSVEGGTGVYEQYF. In DNA, the CDR3 is TGCAGCGTTGAAGGGGGGACAGGGGTTTACGAGCAGTACTTC.

Notes on this clonotype: A much more abundant neighbour one base away suggests this may be a read error. This chain connects TRBV6-6 to TRBJ1-5; D call uncertain. V shed 2 bases and J shed 5 bases, with 7 bases lying between them. Germline V CDR1 and CDR2: MNHNY, SVGAGI (reference sequence). The CDR3 has 13 residues. CDR3 protein: CASSYPSDQPQHF. The CDR3 coding sequence is TGTGCCAGCAGTTACCCCAGTGATCAGCCCCAGCATTTT.